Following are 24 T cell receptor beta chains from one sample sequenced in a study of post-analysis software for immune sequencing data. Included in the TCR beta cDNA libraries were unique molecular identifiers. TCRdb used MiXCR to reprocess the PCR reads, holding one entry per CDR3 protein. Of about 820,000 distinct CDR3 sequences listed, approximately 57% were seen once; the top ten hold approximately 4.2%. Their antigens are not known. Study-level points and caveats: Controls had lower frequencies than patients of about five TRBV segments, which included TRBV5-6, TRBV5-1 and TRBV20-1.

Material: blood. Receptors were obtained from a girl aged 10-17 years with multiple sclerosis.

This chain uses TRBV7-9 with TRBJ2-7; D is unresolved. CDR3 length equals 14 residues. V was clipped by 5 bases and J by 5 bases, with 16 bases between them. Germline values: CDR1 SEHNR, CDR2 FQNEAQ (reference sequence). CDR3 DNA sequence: TGTGCCAGCAGCCACGACGGATCCCGGGACGAGCAGTACTTC. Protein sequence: CASSHDGSRDEQYF.

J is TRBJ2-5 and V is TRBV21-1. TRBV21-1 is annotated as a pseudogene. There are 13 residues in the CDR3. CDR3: CASRTEDQETQYF. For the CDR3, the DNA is TGTGCCAGCAGAACAGAAGACCAAGAGACCCAGTACTTC.

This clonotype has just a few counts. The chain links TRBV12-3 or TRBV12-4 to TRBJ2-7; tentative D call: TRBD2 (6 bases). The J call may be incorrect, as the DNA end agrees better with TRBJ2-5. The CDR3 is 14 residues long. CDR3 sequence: CASSHAGGRATQYF. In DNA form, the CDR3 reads TGTGCCAGCAGCCATGCCGGGGGTCGAGCGACCCAGTACTTC.

CDR3 region: CATSPTGNEQFF. The CDR3, as DNA: TGTGCCACCAGTCCAACAGGCAATGAGCAGTTCTTC. The chain uses TRBV24-1 and TRBJ2-1; D may be TRBD1 (5 bases). Trimming took off 6 bases at V and 6 bases at J, with 8 bases between the two ends. The CDR3 runs 12 residues. Germline V gives CDR1 KGHDR, CDR2 SFDVKD.

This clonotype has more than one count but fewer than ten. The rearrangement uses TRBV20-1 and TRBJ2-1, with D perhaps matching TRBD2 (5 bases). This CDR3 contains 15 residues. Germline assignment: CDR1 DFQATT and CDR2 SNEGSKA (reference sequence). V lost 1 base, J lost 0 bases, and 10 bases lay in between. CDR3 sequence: CSARGGPRSYNEQFF. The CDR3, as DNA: TGCAGTGCTAGAGGAGGGCCGCGCTCCTACAATGAGCAGTTCTTC.

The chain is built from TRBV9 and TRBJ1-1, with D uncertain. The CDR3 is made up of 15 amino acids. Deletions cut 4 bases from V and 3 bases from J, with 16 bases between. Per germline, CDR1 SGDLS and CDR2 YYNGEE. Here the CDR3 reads CASSPSSRHYTEAFF. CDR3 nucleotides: TGTGCCAGCAGCCCGTCGTCCAGGCATTACACTGAAGCTTTCTTT.

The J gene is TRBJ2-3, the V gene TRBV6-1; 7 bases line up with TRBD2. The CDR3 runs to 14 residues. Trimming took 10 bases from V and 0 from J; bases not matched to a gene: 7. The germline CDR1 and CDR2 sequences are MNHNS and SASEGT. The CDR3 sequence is CAMRAGLSTDTQYF. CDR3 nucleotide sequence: TGTGCCATGAGAGCGGGACTCAGCACAGATACGCAGTATTTT.

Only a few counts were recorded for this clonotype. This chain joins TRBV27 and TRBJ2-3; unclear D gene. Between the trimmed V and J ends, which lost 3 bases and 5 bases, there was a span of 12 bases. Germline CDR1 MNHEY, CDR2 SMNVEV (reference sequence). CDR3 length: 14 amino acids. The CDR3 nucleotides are TGTGCCAGCAGTTTTTCCGGGCCCCGAGATACGCAGTATTTT. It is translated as CASSFSGPRDTQYF.

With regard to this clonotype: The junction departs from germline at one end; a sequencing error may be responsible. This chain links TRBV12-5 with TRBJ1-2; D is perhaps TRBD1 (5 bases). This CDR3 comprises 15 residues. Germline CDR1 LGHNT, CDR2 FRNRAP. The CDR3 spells CASGLGGFGFYGYTF. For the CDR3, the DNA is TGTGCTAGTGGCTTGGGGGGATTCGGCTTCTATGGCTACACCTTC.

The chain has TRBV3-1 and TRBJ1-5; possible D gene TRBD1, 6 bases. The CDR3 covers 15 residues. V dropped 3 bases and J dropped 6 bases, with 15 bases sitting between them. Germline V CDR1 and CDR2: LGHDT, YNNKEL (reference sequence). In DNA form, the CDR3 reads TGTGCCAGCAGCCATGACGGGGGGCATGCTCAGCCCCAGCATTTT. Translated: CASSHDGGHAQPQHF.

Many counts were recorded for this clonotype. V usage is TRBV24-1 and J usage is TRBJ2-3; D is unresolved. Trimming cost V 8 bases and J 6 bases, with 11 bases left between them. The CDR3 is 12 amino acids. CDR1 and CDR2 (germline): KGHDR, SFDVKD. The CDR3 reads CATTETSDTQYF. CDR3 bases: TGTGCCACCACTGAGACCAGCGATACGCAGTATTTT.

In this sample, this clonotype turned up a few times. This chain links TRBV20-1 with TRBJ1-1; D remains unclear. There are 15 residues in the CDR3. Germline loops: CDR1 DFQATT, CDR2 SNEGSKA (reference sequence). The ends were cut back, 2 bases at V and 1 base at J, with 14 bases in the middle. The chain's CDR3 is CSARPGTHKNTEAFF. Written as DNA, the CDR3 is TGCAGTGCTAGACCCGGAACACATAAGAACACTGAAGCTTTCTTT.

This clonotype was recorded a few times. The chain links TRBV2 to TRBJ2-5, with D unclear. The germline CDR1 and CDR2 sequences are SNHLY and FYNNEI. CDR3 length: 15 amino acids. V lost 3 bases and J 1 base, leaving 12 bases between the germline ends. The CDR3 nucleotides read TGTGCCAGCAGTGACGGGCCACCTCCCCAAGAGACCCAGTACTTC. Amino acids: CASSDGPPPQETQYF. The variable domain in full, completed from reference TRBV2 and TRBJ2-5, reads EPEVTQTPSHQVTQMGQEVILRCVPISNHLYFYWYRQILGQKVEFLVSFYNNEISEKSEIFDDQFSVERPDGSNFTLKIRSTKLEDSAMYFCASSDGPPPQETQYFGPGTRLLVL.

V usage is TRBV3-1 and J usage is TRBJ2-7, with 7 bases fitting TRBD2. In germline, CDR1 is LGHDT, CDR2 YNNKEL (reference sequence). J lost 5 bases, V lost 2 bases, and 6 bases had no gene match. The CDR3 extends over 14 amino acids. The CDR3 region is CASSQLGRVHEQYF. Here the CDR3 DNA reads TGTGCCAGCAGCCAATTGGGGAGGGTCCACGAGCAGTACTTC.

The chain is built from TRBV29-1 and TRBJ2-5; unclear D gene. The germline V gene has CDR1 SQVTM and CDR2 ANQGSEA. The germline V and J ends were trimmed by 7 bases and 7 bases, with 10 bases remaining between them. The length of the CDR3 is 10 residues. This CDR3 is CSARKGTQYF. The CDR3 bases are TGCAGCGCCCGAAAGGGGACCCAGTACTTC.

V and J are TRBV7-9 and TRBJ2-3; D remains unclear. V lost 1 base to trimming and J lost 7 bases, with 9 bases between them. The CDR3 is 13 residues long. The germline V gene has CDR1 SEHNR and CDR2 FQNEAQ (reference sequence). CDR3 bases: TGTGCCAGCAGCTTAGAAACTCCCTATACGCAGTATTTT. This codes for CASSLETPYTQYF.

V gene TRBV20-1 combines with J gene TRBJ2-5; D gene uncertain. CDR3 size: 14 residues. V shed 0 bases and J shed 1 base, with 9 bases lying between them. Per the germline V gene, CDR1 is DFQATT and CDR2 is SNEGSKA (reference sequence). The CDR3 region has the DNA TGCAGTGCTAGAGAATCCACCAGCCAAGAGACCCAGTACTTC. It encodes CSARESTSQETQYF.

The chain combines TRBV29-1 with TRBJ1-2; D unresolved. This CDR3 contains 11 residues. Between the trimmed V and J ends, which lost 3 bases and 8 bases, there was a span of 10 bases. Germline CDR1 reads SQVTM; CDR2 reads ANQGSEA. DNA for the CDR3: TGCAGCGTTGAGGCAGGCCGAGGCTACACCTTC. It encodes CSVEAGRGYTF.

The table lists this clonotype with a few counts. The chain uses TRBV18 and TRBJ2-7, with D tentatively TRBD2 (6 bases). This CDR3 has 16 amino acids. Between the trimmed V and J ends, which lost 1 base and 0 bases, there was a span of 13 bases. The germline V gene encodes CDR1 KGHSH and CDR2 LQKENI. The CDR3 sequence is CASSPRGGASSYEQYF. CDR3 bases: TGTGCCAGCTCACCACGGGGCGGGGCTAGCTCCTACGAGCAGTACTTC.

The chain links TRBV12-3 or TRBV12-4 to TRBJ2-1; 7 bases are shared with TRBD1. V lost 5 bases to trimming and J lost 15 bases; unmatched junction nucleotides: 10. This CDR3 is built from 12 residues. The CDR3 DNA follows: TGTGCCAGCAGTCCGGGACAGATGTCTCGGTTCTTC. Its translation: CASSPGQMSRFF.

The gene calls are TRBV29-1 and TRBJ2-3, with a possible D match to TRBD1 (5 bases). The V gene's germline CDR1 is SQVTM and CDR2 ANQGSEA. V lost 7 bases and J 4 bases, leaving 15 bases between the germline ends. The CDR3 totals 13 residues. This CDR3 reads CSALNDRADTQYF. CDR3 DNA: TGCAGCGCACTAAACGACAGAGCAGATACGCAGTATTTT.

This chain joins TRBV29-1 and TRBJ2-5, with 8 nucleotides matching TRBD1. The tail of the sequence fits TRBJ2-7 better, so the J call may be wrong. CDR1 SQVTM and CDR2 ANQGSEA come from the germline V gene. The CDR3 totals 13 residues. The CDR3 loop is CSVESPRGREQYF. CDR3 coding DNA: TGCAGCGTTGAGTCGCCCAGGGGGCGCGAGCAGTACTTC.

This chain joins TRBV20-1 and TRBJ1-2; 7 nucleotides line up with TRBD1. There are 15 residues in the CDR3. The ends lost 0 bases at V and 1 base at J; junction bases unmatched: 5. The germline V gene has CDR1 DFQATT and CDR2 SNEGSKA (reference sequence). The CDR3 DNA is TGCAGTGCTAGAGATCCCGGACAGGATAACTATGGCTACACCTTC. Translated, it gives CSARDPGQDNYGYTF.

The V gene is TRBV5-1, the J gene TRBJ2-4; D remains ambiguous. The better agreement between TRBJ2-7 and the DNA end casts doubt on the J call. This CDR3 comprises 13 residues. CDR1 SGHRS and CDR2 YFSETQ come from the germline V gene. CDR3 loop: CASSLELTGEQYF. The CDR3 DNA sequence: TGCGCCAGCAGCTTGGAATTAACCGGCGAGCAGTACTTC.